These 12 T cell receptor beta chains were sequenced from one sample in a study of cytomegalovirus exposure and HLA in healthy donors. Vbeta (60) and Jbeta (13) primers were used in the PCR. The method was immunoSEQ multiplex PCR; TCRdb's version includes in-frame clones alone and lacks a portion of them. The sample lists under 200,000 clones; about 80% were seen once. Input material: PBMCs. These receptors all stem from a man between 18 and 35 years old in good health and CMV-seropositive.

The V and J genes are TRBV19 and TRBJ1-2; 9 bases are shared with TRBD1. The CDR3 covers 13 residues. The ends lost 6 bases at V and 2 bases at J; junction bases unmatched: 1. Germline loops: CDR1 LNHDA, CDR2 SQIVND (reference sequence). The CDR3 is CASRGTGNYGYTF. The CDR3 DNA reads as TGTGCCAGTAGGGGGACAGGGAACTATGGCTACACCTTC.

The V and J genes are TRBV27 and TRBJ1-4; D ambiguous. CDR1 and CDR2 (germline): MNHEY, SMNVEV (reference sequence). CDR3 size: 15 residues. Trimming took off 7 bases at V and 5 bases at J, with 17 bases between the two ends. For the CDR3, the DNA is TGTGCCAGCACTAAATCGGGGATACGGAATGAAAAACTGTTTTTT. This encodes CASTKSGIRNEKLFF.

The V gene is TRBV6-1, the J gene TRBJ1-5; D gene unclear. Trimming took 3 bases from V and 2 from J, leaving 11 bases between them. The CDR3 is 15 residues long. CDR1 is MNHNS, CDR2 SASEGT, per germline. The CDR3 reads CASSDRRFGNQPQHF. In DNA form, the CDR3 reads TGTGCCAGCAGTGACCGCAGATTCGGCAATCAGCCCCAGCATTTT.

This clone has a handful of counts. The rearrangement links TRBV6-4 to TRBJ2-3, with a tentative D call TRBD1 (5 bases). Germline-derived CDR1 and CDR2 are MRHNA and SNTAGT. Trimming pared 2 bases from V and 2 bases from J, leaving 11 bases between. CDR3 length: 15 amino acids. As DNA, the CDR3 is TGTGCCAGCAGTGACGGGGCTAGTTCCACAGATACGCAGTATTTT. As protein: CASSDGASSTDTQYF.

The chain couples TRBV11-2 to TRBJ1-5; D is unclear. This CDR3 is 15 amino acids long. In germline, CDR1 is SGHAT, CDR2 FQNNGV. V lost 5 bases and J 3 bases, leaving 14 bases between the germline ends. The chain's CDR3 is CASSPNVGPNQPQHF. The CDR3 nucleotides read TGTGCCAGCAGCCCCAATGTGGGCCCCAATCAGCCCCAGCATTTT.

In nucleotides, the CDR3 is TGTGCCAGCAGCTTAGAGGTTGGTGGGGGGAATAATTCACCCCTCCACTTT. This encodes CASSLEVGGGNNSPLHF. This rearrangement joins TRBV7-2 to TRBJ1-6; perhaps TRBD1 as D (5 bases). This CDR3 comprises 17 residues. CDR1 and CDR2 (germline): SGHTA, FQGNSA. Trimming shortened V by 1 base and J by 5 bases, and 15 bases separated the two germline ends.

V usage is TRBV18 and J usage is TRBJ1-1, with TRBD1 identical over 7 bases. The CDR3 consists of 17 residues. J was trimmed by 2 bases and V by 3 bases; bases with no gene match: 12. Per the germline V gene, CDR1 is KGHSH and CDR2 is LQKENI. CDR3 in DNA: TGTGCCAGCTCACCTTTCCCGGGACAGAGAACTAACACTGAAGCTTTCTTT. This gives the protein CASSPFPGQRTNTEAFF.

V gene TRBV5-8 combines with J gene TRBJ1-6; 8 bases match TRBD1. CDR1 SGHTS and CDR2 YDEGEE come from the germline V gene. The CDR3 covers 17 residues. V lost 0 bases, J lost 6 bases, and 8 bases stayed unmatched. CDR3 sequence: CASSLVVTGASNSPLHF. DNA for the CDR3: TGTGCCAGCAGCTTGGTTGTGACAGGGGCCTCTAATTCACCCCTCCACTTT.

This chain uses TRBV2 with TRBJ2-5, with D possibly TRBD1 on 6 matching bases. The J call is uncertain, as TRBJ2-7 better fits the DNA end. The CDR3 has 14 residues. Germline V gene lookup returns CDR1 SNHLY and CDR2 FYNNEI. CDR3 coding DNA: TGTGCCAGCAGTGGTGTAGGGGGTTCCTACGAGCAGTACTTC. Translating it yields CASSGVGGSYEQYF.

Only one count was recorded for this clone. This chain connects TRBV5-1 to TRBJ2-1; 10 bases fit TRBD2. CDR1 and CDR2 from the germline V gene are SGHRS and YFSETQ. The CDR3 covers 18 residues. Trimming removed 1 base from V and 9 bases from J; junction bases left unmatched: 16. The CDR3 nucleotides are TGCGCCAGCAGCTTGATGGCACTAGCGGGGTCAATTGGGGGTGAGCAGTTCTTC. This translates into CASSLMALAGSIGGEQFF.

This sequence joins TRBV5-1 and TRBJ2-1; TRBD2 matches at 12 bases. The CDR3 spans 15 residues. Germline values: CDR1 SGHRS, CDR2 YFSETQ. V trimming: 4 bases; J trimming: 3 bases; junction bases outside the gene matches: 2. CDR3 nucleotide sequence: TGCGCCAGCAGCCTAGCGGGAGGGGACTACAATGAGCAGTTCTTC. Amino acid sequence: CASSLAGGDYNEQFF.

V and J are TRBV10-3 and TRBJ2-3, with TRBD1 as a possible D gene (6 bases). The germline CDR1 and CDR2 sequences are ENHRY and SYGVKD. The V and J ends lost 10 bases and 1 base respectively, with 15 bases between them. The CDR3 loop spans 14 amino acids. The CDR3 DNA reads TGTGCCACCAAGGACAGCTATCGCACAGATACGCAGTATTTT. This gives the protein CATKDSYRTDTQYF.